The TCR beta chain under discussion was sequenced for a study of blood T cell repertoires in COVID-19. Whole-study context: Acute-phase and convalescent COVID-19 samples originated in the United States, Italy and Spain. Sample material is recorded as cDNA or gDNA derived from T cells, B-cell-depleted T cells, or PBMCs.

Seattle's cohort entered during active infection and was followed longitudinally. Per the authors' pipeline: Estimated nucleated cell counts came from reference gene primer amplification. Produced via immunoSEQ multiplex PCR; TCRdb's table is partial and in-frame only. D and trimming come from the DNA, and the V and J calls and clone size come from that table. The table has about 370,000 clones, 89% seen once. Sequencing input: peripheral blood. The receptor comes from a woman under 40 with COVID-19, enrolled during active disease.

The CDR3 here is CASSLAGRQGYDQPQHF. As DNA, the CDR3 is TGTGCCAGCAGCTTAGCCGGGCGACAGGGGTACGATCAGCCCCAGCATTTT. J is TRBJ1-5 and V is TRBV7-6; 8 positions match TRBD1. V was pared by 0 bases and J by 5 bases, with 9 bases of the junction left unmatched. This CDR3 is 17 amino acids long. Germline lookup yields CDR1 SGHVS and CDR2 FNYEAQ.